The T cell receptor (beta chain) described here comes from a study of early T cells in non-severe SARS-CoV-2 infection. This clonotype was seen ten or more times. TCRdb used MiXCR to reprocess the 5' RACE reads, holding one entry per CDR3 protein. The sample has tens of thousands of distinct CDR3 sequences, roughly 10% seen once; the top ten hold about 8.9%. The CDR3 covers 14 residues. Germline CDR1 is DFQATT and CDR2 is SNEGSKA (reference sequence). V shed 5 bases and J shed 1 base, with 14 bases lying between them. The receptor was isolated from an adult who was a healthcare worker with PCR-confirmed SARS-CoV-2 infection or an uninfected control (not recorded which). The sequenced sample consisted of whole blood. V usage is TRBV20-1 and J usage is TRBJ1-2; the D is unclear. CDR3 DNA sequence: TGCAGTGCTCATATCGCGGCCTATAACTATGGCTACACCTTC. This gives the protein CSAHIAAYNYGYTF.